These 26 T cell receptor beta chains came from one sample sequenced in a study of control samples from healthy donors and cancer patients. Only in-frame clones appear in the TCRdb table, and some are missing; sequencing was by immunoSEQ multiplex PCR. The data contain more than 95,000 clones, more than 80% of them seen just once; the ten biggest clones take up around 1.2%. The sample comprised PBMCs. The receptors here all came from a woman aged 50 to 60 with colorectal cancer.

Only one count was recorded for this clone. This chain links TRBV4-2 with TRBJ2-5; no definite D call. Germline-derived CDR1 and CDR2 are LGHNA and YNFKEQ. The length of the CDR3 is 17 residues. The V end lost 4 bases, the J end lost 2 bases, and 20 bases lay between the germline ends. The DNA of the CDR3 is TGTGCCAGCAGCCCCCGCGAAGGAGCACTTCGACAAGAGACCCAGTACTTC. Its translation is CASSPREGALRQETQYF.

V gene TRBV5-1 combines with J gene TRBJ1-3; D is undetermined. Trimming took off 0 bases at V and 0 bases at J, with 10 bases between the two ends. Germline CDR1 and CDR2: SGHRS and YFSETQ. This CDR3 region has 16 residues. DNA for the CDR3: TGCGCCAGCAGCTTGGCGGGCAGCACCTCTGGAAACACCATATATTTT. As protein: CASSLAGSTSGNTIYF.

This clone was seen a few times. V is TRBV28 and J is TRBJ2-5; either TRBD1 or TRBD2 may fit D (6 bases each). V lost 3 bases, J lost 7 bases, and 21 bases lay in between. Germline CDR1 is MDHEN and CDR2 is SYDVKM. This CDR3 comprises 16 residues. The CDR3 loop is CASSFLTRGRVVTQYF. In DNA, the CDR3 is TGTGCCAGCAGTTTCTTGACCCGGGGGCGCGTGGTGACCCAGTACTTC.

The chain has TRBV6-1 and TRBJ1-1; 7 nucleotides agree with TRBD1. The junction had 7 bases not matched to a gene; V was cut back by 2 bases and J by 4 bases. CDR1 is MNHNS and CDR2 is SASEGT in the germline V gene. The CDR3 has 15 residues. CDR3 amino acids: CASSEFSGQSTEAFF. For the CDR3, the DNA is TGTGCCAGCAGTGAATTTTCGGGACAGAGCACTGAAGCTTTCTTT.

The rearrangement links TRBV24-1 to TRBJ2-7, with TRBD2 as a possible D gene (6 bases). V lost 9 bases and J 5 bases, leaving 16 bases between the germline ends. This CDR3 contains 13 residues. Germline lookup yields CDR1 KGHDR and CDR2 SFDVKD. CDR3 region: CATGPSGRHEQYF. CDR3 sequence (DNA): TGTGCCACCGGTCCGTCCGGGAGACACGAGCAGTACTTC.

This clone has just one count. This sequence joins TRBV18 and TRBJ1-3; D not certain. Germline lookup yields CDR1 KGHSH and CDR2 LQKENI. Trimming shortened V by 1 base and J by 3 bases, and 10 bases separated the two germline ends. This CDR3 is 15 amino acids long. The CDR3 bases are TGTGCCAGCTCACCACTCCCACGGCTTGGAAACACCATATATTTT. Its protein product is CASSPLPRLGNTIYF. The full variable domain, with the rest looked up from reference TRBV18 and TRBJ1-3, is NAGVMQNPRHLVRRRGQEARLRCSPMKGHSHVYWYRQLPEEGLKFMVYLQKENIIDESGMPKERFSAEFPKEGPSILRIQQVVRGDSAAYFCASSPLPRLGNTIYFGEGSWLTVV.

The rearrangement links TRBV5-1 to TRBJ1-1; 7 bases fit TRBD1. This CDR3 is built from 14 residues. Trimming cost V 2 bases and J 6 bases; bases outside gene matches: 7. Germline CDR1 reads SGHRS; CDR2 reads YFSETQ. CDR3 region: CASSFTGASSEAFF. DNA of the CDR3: TGCGCCAGCAGCTTTACAGGGGCAAGTTCTGAAGCTTTCTTT.

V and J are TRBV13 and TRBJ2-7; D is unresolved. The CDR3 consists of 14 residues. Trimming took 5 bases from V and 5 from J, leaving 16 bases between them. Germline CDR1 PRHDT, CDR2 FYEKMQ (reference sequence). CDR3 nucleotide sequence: TGTGCCAGCAGCATAACGTCTGGTATCCACGAGCAGTACTTC. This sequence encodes CASSITSGIHEQYF.

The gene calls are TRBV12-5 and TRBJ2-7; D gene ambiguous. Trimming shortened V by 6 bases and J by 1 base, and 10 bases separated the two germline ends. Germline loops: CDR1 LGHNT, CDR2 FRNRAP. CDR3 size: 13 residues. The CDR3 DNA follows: TGTGCTAGTGGACCGGACGGATCCTACGAGCAGTACTTC. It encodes CASGPDGSYEQYF.

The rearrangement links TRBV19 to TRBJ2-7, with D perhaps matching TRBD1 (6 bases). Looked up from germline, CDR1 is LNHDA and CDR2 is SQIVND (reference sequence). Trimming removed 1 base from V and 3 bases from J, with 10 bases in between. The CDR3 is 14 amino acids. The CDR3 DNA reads TGTGCCAGTAGTATAGGCACGGACAGCTACGAGCAGTACTTC. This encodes CASSIGTDSYEQYF. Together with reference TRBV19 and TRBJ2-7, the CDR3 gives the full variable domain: DGGITQSPKYLFRKEGQNVTLSCEQNLNHDAMYWYRQDPGQGLRLIYYSQIVNDFQKGDIAEGYSVSREKKESFPLTVTSAQKNPTAFYLCASSIGTDSYEQYFGPGTRLTVT.

CDR3 amino acids: CASSEWDRDQPQHF. CDR3 in DNA: TGTGCCAGCAGTGAATGGGACAGGGATCAGCCCCAGCATTTT. V and J are TRBV6-1 and TRBJ1-5; 9 positions match TRBD1. The V gene's germline CDR1 is MNHNS and CDR2 SASEGT. This CDR3 comprises 14 residues. Trimming took 2 bases from V and 5 from J; bases not matched to a gene: 1.

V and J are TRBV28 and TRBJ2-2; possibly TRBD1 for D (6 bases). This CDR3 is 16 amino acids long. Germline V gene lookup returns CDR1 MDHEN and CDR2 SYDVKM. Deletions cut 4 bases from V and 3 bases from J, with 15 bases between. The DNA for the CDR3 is TGTGCCAGCAGTTCCCCTGACAGGTACTACACCGGGGAGCTGTTTTTT. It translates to CASSSPDRYYTGELFF.

The CDR3 is CASSGGVAGAEQYF. The CDR3 DNA sequence: TGTGCCAGCAGCGGCGGGGTAGCGGGGGCCGAGCAGTACTTC. The V call is TRBV11-2, the J call TRBJ2-7, with 9 bases lining up with TRBD2. V trimming: 5 bases; J trimming: 6 bases; junction bases outside the gene matches: 8. This CDR3 has 14 residues. The V gene's germline CDR1 is SGHAT and CDR2 FQNNGV. The full variable domain, completed using reference TRBV11-2 and TRBJ2-7, is EAGVAQSPRYKIIEKRQSVAFWCNPISGHATLYWYQQILGQGPKLLIQFQNNGVVDDSQLPKDRFSAERLKGVDSTLKIQPAKLEDSAVYLCASSGGVAGAEQYFGPGTRLTVT.

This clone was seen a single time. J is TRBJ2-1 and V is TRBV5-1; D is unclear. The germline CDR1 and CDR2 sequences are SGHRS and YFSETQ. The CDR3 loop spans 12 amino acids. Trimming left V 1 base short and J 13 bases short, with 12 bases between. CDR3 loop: CASSLPDLFQFF. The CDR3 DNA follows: TGCGCCAGCAGCTTGCCCGACTTATTTCAGTTCTTC.

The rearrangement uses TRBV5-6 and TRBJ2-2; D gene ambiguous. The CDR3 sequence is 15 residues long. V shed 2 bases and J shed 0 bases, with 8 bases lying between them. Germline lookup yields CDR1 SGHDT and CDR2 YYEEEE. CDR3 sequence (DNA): TGTGCCAGCAGCTTTCAGGTTCCGAACACCGGGGAGCTGTTTTTT. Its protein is CASSFQVPNTGELFF.

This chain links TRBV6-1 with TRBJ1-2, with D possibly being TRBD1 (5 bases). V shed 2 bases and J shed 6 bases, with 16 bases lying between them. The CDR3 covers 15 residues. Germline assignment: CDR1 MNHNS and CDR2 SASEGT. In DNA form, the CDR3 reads TGTGCCAGCAGTGAACCACTATTGGGCAGGGATGGCTACACCTTC. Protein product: CASSEPLLGRDGYTF.

The CDR3 here is CASSLAPPLGTEAFF. CDR3 bases: TGTGCCAGTAGCCTCGCCCCACCCCTGGGGACTGAAGCTTTCTTT. The chain carries TRBV19 and TRBJ1-1; D unresolved. Looked up from germline, CDR1 is LNHDA and CDR2 is SQIVND (reference sequence). V was cut by 6 bases and J by 5 bases, with 19 bases left in between. The CDR3 runs to 15 residues.

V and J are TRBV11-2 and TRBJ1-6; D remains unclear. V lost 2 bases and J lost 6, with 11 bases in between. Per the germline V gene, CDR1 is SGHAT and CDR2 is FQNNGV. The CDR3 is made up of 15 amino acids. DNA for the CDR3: TGTGCCAGCAGCTTAACTGGGCCTGGTAATTCACCCCTCCACTTT. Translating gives CASSLTGPGNSPLHF.

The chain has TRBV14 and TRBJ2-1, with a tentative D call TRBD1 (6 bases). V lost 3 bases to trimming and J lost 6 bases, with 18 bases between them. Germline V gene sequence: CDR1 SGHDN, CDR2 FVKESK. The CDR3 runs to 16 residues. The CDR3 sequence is CASSHGWGQTINEQFF. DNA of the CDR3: TGTGCCAGCAGCCATGGGTGGGGGCAAACGATCAATGAGCAGTTCTTC.

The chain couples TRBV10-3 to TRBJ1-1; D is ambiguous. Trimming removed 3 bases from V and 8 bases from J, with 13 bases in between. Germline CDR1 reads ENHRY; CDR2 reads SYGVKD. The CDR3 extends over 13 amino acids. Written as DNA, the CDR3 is TGTGCCATCAGTGATTTACGGTCGATAGAAGCTTTCTTT. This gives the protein CAISDLRSIEAFF.

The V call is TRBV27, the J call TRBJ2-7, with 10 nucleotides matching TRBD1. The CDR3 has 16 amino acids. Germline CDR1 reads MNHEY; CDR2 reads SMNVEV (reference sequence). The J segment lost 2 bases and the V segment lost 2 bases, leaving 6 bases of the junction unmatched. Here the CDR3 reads CASSLKATGGPYEQYF. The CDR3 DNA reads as TGTGCCAGCAGTTTAAAGGCGACAGGGGGCCCCTACGAGCAGTACTTC.

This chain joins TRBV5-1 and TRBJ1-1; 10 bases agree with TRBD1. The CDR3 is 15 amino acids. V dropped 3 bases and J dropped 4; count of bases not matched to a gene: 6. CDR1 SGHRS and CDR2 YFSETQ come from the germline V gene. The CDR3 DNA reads TGCGCCAGCAGCTCCACGGGACAGGGGTCCACTGAAGCTTTCTTT. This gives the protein CASSSTGQGSTEAFF.

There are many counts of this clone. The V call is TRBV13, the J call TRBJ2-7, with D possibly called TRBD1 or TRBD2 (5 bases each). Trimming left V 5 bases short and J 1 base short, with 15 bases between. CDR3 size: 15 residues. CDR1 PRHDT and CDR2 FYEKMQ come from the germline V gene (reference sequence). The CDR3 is CASSITGTESYEQYF. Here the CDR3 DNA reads TGTGCCAGCAGCATCACCGGGACCGAGTCCTACGAGCAGTACTTC.

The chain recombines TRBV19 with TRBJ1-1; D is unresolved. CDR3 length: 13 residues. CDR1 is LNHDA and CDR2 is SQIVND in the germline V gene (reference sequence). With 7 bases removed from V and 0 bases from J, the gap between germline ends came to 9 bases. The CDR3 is CASNVQMNTEAFF. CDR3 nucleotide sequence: TGTGCCAGTAATGTGCAGATGAACACTGAAGCTTTCTTT.

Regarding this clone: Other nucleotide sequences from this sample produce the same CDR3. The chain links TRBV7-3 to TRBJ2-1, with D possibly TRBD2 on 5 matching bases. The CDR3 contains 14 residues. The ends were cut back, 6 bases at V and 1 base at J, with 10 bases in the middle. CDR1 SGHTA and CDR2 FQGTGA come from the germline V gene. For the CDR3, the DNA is TGTGCCAGCAGTCCGAGCGGTTCCTACAATGAGCAGTTCTTC. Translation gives CASSPSGSYNEQFF. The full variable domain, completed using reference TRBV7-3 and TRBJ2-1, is GAGVSQTPSNKVTEKGKYVELRCDPISGHTALYWYRQSLGQGPEFLIYFQGTGAADDSGLPNDRFFAVRPEGSVSTLKIQRTERGDSAVYLCASSPSGSYNEQFFGPGTRLTVL.

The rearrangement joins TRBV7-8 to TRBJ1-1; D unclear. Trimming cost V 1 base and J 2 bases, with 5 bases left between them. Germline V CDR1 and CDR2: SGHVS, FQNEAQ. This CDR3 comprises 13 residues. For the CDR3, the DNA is TGTGCCAGCAGCTTAGTCGAAAACACTGAAGCTTTCTTT. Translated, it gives CASSLVENTEAFF.